The sequence of this T cell receptor (beta chain) was determined in a study of cytomegalovirus exposure and HLA in healthy donors. Overall study findings and caveats: Reportedly, diagnosis of cytomegalovirus status by the classifier showed high specificity and sensitivity.

V was cut by 5 bases and J by 6 bases, with 23 bases left in between. The germline V gene has CDR1 SEHNR and CDR2 FQNEAQ (reference sequence). This CDR3 spans 17 amino acids. 13 Jbeta primers and 60 Vbeta primers were used for the PCR. Generated by immunoSEQ multiplex PCR, the TCRdb table keeps only in-frame clones and is missing some. The profile shows some 100,000 clones, just under 70% of them singletons. This clone came up a few times. The antigen remains unidentified. The sequence was collected from a woman aged 45-60 years in good health and CMV-seropositive. The specimen was PBMCs. The chain has TRBV7-9 and TRBJ2-1; TRBD2 might be the D (7 bases). The DNA for the CDR3 is TGTGCCAGCAGCCCCTTGGGGGGAGGGGGTTCATTCAATGAGCAGTTCTTC. This translates into CASSPLGGGGSFNEQFF.